These T cell receptor beta chains were read from a single sample in a study of cytomegalovirus exposure and HLA in healthy donors. Method: immunoSEQ multiplex PCR; TCRdb's copy keeps in-frame clones and lacks some. The profile shows about 180,000 clones, about four fifths of them singletons. The sequencing sample was made of PBMCs. Source of these receptors: a young woman in good health and CMV-seronegative. CDR3s include the opening cysteine and the closing phenylalanine or tryptophan. The D gene is left open where the match is weak. Some rows mark clone size as missing; the rest say once, few, many or name a class of expanded clone.

>TRBJ1-2|NA|NA|TRBV6-1
CASSVLPKHQGGDGYTF
TGTGCCAGCAGTGTCCTACCGAAACACCAGGGCGGTGATGGCTACACCTTC
>TRBJ2-7|NA|NA|TRBV6-1
CASSKTTTYEQYF
TGTGCCAGCAGTAAGACGACTACCTACGAGCAGTACTTC
>TRBJ2-7|TRBD1|few|TRBV7-2
CASSSQTGRYEQYF
TGTGCCAGCAGCTCGCAGACAGGGCGGTACGAGCAGTACTTC
>TRBJ2-7|NA|NA|TRBV9
CASSVRADGIYEQYF
TGTGCCAGCAGCGTGCGGGCAGACGGAATCTACGAGCAGTACTTC
>TRBJ2-2|NA|NA|TRBV30
CAWTPTTRGRTGELFF
TGTGCCTGGACCCCTACTACGCGGGGGCGCACCGGGGAGCTGTTTTTT
>TRBJ1-3|NA|NA|TRBV5-1
CASSLDVNAGISGNTIYF
TGCGCCAGCAGCTTGGATGTCAATGCAGGGATTTCTGGAAACACCATATATTTT
>TRBJ2-5|NA|NA|TRBV27
CASSSLGETQYF
TGTGCCAGCAGTTCACTAGGGGAGACCCAGTACTTC
>TRBJ1-2|NA|NA|TRBV7-6
CASSLGVNHRASLINYGYTF
TGTGCCAGCAGCTTAGGGGTCAATCACAGGGCCTCTTTGATAAACTATGGCTACACCTTC
>TRBJ1-1|NA|NA|TRBV28
CATKGRANTEAFF
TGTGCCACAAAAGGCAGGGCGAACACTGAAGCTTTCTTT
>TRBJ1-5|NA|NA|TRBV12-1
CASSFGRGNQPQHF
NA
>TRBJ2-7|TRBD1|NA|TRBV10-3
CAISRDREGEQYF
TGTGCCATCAGCCGGGACAGGGAGGGCGAGCAGTACTTC
>TRBJ2-2|NA|NA|TRBV5-1
CASSLTGHTGELFF
TGCGCCAGCAGCTTGACAGGGCACACCGGGGAGCTGTTTTTT
>TRBJ2-2|TRBD1|NA|TRBV18
CASSLDPGTGTTGELFF
TGTGCCAGCTCGCTAGACCCCGGGACAGGGACCACCGGGGAGCTGTTTTTT
>TRBJ1-2|NA|few|TRBV28
CASSTGNSGYYGYTF
TGTGCCAGCAGTACGGGAAACTCGGGGTACTATGGCTACACCTTC
>TRBJ2-7|TRBD1|NA|TRBV14
CASRGTGNSYEQYF
TGTGCCAGCAGGGGGACAGGGAACTCCTACGAGCAGTACTTC
>TRBJ2-3|NA|NA|TRBV7-6
CASSLFSSATDTQYF
TGTGCCAGCAGCTTATTTAGTAGCGCAACAGATACGCAGTATTTT
>TRBJ2-2|NA|NA|TRBV9
CASSVAPRGVGELFF
TGTGCCAGCAGCGTAGCTCCCAGGGGCGTAGGGGAGCTGTTTTTT
>TRBJ2-7|TRBD2|NA|TRBV7-9
CASSRQSLLAGGPNEQYF
TGTGCCAGCAGCCGCCAGAGCCTACTAGCGGGGGGGCCCAACGAGCAGTACTTC
>TRBJ2-1|NA|NA|TRBV9
CASSVEGRANNEQFF
TGTGCCAGCAGCGTAGAGGGCAGGGCGAACAATGAGCAGTTCTTC
>TRBJ1-2|NA|once|TRBV5-5
CASSLFRSGAGGYTF
TGTGCCAGCAGCTTGTTTCGGTCAGGGGCAGGTGGCTACACCTTC
>TRBJ2-5|NA|NA|TRBV10-2
CASSESRLAEETQYF
TGCGCCAGCAGTGAGTCGAGGCTAGCTGAGGAGACCCAGTACTTC
>TRBJ1-3|TRBD1|NA|TRBV7-2
CASSLGDRGVSGNTIYF
TGTGCCAGCAGCTTAGGAGACAGGGGGGTCTCTGGAAACACCATATATTTT
>TRBJ1-6|TRBD1|NA|TRBV25-1
CASHRGSAHSPLHF
TGTGCCAGCCACAGGGGATCAGCCCATTCACCCCTCCACTTT
>TRBJ2-7|NA|NA|TRBV7-6
CASSRAQGQAYEQYF
TGTGCCAGCAGCCGAGCTCAGGGACAAGCCTACGAGCAGTACTTC
>TRBJ1-2|NA|NA|TRBV2
CASSVFRLGGYTF
TGTGCCAGCAGTGTTTTTCGCCTCGGTGGCTACACCTTC
>TRBJ1-5|TRBD1|NA|TRBV30
CAWSGQGVFSNQPQHF
TGTGCCTGGAGCGGACAGGGGGTATTTAGCAATCAGCCCCAGCATTTT
>TRBJ2-7|TRBD1|NA|TRBV30
CAWSVGQGYEQYF
TGTGCCTGGAGTGTGGGACAGGGCTACGAGCAGTACTTC
>TRBJ1-4|NA|NA|TRBV7-8
CASSLPRGEKLFF
TGTGCCAGCAGCTTACCCAGGGGAGAAAAACTGTTTTTT
>TRBJ2-7|TRBD1|NA|TRBV5-1
CASSLGQGATYEQYF
TGCGCCAGCAGCTTGGGACAGGGGGCCACTTACGAGCAGTACTTC
>TRBJ2-7|TRBD1|NA|TRBV6-5
CASRPGTGGSYEQYF
TGTGCCAGCAGACCCGGGACAGGGGGTTCTTACGAGCAGTACTTC
>TRBJ2-4|NA|NA|TRBV11-2
CASRYSQQNIQYF
TGTGCCAGCAGGTATAGCCAGCAAAACATTCAGTACTTC
>TRBJ2-7|TRBD2|NA|TRBV5-1
CASSGGLAGGTYEQYF
TGCGCCAGCAGCGGGGGACTAGCGGGGGGCACCTACGAGCAGTACTTC